This T cell receptor (beta chain) appears in the sequencing data of a study of T cell repertoires in cytomegalovirus infection. TCRdb recomputed calls from the reads with MiXCR, one row per CDR3 protein. The table has fewer than 1,000,000 distinct CDR3 sequences, 30% to 40% seen once; the top ten hold more than 13%. Points on this clonotype: Its antigen remains unknown.

V was cut by 6 bases and J by 2 bases, with 17 bases left in between. The CDR3 totals 17 residues. Germline V gene sequence: CDR1 MGHRA, CDR2 YSYEKL. The clonotype was recovered from a human donor in good health (CMV status not recorded). Some clones in this sample may be carry-over from other donors' samples. Sequencing was performed on cultured CD8+ T cells from PBMCs, taken from culture after CMV antigen stimulation. The rearrangement links TRBV4-1 to TRBJ2-6, with D maybe TRBD2 (6 bases). The chain's CDR3 is CASSSGPPSAGANVLTF. The CDR3 coding sequence is TGCGCCAGCAGTTCGGGCCCCCCTAGCGCTGGGGCCAACGTCCTGACTTTC.